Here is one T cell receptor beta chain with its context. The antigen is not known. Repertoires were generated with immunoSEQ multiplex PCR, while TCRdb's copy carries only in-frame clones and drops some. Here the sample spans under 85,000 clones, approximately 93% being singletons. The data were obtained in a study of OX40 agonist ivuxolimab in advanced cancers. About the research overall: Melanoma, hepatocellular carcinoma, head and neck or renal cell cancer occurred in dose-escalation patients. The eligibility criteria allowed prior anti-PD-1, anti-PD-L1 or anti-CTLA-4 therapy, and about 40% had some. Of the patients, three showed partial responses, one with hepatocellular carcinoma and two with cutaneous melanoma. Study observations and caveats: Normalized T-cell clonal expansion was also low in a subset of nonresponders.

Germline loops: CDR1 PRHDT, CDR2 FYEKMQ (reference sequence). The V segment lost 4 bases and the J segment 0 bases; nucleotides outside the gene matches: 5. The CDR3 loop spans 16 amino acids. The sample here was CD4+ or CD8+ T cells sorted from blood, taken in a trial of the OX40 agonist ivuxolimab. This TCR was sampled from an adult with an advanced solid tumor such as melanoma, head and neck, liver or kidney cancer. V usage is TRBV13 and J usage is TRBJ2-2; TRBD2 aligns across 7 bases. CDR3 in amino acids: CASSSLAGANTGELFF. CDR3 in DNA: TGTGCCAGCAGCTCTTTAGCGGGTGCGAACACCGGGGAGCTGTTTTTT.